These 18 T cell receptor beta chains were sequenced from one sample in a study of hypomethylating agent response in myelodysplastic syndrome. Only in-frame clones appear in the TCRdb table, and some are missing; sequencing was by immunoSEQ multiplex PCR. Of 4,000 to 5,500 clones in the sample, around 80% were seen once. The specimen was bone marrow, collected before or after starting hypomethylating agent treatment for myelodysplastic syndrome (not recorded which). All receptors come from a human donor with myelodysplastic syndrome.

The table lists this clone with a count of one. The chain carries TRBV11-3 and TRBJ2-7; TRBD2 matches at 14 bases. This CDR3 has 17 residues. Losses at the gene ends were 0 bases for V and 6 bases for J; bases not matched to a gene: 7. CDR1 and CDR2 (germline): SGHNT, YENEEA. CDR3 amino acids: CASSLDGTSGRAGEQYF. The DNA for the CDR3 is TGTGCCAGCAGCTTAGATGGGACTAGCGGGAGAGCCGGCGAGCAGTACTTC.

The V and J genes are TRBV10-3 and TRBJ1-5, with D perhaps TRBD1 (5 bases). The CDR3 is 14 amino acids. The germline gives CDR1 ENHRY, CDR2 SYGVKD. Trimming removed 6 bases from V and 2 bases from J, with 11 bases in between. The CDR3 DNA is TGTGCCATCAGCCGGGGCAGCGGCAATCAGCCCCAGCATTTT. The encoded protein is CAISRGSGNQPQHF.

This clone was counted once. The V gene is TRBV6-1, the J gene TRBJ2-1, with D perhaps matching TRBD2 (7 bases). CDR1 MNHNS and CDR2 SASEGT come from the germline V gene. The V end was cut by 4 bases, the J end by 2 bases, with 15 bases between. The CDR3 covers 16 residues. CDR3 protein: CASSGRQAGAYNEQFF. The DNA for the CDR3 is TGTGCCAGCAGTGGCCGACAGGCGGGGGCCTACAATGAGCAGTTCTTC.

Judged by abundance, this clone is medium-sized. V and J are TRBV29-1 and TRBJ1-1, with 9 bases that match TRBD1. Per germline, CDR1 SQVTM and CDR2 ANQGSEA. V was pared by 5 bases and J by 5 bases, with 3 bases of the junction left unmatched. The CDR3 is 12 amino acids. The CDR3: CSVFGQGTEAFF. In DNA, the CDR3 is TGCAGCGTTTTCGGACAGGGGACTGAAGCTTTCTTT.

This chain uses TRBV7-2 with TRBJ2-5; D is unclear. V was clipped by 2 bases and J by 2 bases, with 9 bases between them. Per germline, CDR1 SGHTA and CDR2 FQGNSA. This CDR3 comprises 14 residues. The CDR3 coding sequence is TGTGCCAGCAGCTTATTATGGGCGCAAGAGACCCAGTACTTC. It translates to CASSLLWAQETQYF.

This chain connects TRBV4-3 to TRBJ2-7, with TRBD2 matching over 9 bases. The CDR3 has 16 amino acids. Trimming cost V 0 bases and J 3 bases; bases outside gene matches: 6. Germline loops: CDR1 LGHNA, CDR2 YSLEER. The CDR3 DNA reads TGCGCCAGCAGCCAAGAACCGGCGGGAGGGAGCTACGAGCAGTACTTC. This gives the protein CASSQEPAGGSYEQYF.

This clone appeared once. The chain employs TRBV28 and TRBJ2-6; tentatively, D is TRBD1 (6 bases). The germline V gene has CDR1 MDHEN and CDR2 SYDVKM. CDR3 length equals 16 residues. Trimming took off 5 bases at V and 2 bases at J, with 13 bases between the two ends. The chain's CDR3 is CASSPWTDPGANVLTF. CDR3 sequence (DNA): TGTGCCAGCAGTCCCTGGACAGACCCTGGGGCCAACGTCCTGACTTTC.

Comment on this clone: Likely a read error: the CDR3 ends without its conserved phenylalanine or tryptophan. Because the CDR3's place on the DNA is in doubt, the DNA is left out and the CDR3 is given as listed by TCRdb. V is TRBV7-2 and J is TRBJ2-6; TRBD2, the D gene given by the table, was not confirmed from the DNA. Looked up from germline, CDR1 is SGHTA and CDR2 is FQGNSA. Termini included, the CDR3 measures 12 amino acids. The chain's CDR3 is CASSCNPPPTSD.

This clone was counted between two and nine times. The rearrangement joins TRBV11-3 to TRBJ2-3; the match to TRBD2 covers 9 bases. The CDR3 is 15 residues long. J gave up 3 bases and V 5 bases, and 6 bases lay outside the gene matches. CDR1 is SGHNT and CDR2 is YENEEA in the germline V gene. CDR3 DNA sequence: TGTGCCAGCAGCACACCGGGACTAGCTACAGATACGCAGTATTTT. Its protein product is CASSTPGLATDTQYF.

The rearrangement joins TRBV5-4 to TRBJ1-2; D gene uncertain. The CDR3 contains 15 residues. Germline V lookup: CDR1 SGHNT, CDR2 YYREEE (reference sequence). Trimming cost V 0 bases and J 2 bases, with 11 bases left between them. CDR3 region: CASSLAVGLNYGYTF. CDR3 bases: TGTGCCAGCAGCTTGGCGGTAGGGCTCAACTATGGCTACACCTTC.

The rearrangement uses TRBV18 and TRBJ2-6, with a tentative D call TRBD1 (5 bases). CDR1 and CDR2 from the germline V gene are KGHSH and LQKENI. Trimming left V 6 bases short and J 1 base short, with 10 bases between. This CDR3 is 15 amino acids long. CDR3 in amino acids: CASSLGHSGANVLTF. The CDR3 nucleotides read TGTGCCAGCTCCCTCGGACATTCTGGGGCCAACGTCCTGACTTTC.

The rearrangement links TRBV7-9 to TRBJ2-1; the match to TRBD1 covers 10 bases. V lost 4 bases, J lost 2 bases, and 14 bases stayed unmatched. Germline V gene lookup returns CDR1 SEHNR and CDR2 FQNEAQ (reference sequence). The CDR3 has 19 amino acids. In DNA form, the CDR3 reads TGTGCCAGCAGCTCCACCGGGACAGGGGCCCAGCGTCCCTACAATGAGCAGTTCTTC. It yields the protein CASSSTGTGAQRPYNEQFF.

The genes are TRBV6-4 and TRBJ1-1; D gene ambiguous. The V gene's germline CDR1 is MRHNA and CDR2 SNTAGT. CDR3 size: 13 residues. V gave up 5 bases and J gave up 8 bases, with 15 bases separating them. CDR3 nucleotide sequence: TGTGCCAGCAGTTCGCAGGCGGGTTCCGAAGCTTTCTTT. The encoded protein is CASSSQAGSEAFF.

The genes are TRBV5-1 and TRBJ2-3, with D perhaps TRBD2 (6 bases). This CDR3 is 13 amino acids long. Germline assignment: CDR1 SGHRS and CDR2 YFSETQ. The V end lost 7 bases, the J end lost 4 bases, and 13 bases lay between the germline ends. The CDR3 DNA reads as TGCGCCAGCCGGACGTCGGGGGCAGATACGCAGTATTTT. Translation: CASRTSGADTQYF.

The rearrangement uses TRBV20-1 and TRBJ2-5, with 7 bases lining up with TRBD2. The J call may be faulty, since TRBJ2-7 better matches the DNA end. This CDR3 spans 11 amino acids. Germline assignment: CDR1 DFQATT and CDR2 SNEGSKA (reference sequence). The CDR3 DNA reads TGCGGGGGGGAGGGTGGCTACGAGCAGTACTTC. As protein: CGGEGGYEQYF.

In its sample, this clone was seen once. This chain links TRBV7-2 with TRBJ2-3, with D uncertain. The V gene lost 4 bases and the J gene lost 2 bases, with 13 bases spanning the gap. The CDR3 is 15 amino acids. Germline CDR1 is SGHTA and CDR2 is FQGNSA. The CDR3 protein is CASSSPMTTTDTQYF. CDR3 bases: TGTGCCAGCAGCTCACCGATGACCACCACAGATACGCAGTATTTT.

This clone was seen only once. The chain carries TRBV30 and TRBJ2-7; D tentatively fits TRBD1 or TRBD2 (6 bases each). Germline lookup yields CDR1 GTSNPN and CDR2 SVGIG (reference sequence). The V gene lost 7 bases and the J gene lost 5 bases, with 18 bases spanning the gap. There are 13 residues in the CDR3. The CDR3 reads CASGRGLRDEQYF. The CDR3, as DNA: TGTGCCTCGGGCCGGGGGCTTCGAGACGAGCAGTACTTC. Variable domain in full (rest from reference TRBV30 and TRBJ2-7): SQTIHQWPATLVQPVGSPLSLECTVEGTSNPNLYWYRQAAGRGLQLLFYSVGIGQISSEVPQNLSASRPQDRQFILSSKKLLLSDSGFYLCASGRGLRDEQYFGPGTRLTVT.

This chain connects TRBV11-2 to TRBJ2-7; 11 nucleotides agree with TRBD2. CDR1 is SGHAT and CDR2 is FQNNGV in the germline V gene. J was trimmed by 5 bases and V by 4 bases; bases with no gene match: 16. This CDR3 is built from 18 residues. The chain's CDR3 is CASSSGLKLAGEGHEQYF. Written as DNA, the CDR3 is TGTGCCAGCAGCTCGGGCCTCAAACTAGCGGGAGAAGGCCACGAGCAGTACTTC.